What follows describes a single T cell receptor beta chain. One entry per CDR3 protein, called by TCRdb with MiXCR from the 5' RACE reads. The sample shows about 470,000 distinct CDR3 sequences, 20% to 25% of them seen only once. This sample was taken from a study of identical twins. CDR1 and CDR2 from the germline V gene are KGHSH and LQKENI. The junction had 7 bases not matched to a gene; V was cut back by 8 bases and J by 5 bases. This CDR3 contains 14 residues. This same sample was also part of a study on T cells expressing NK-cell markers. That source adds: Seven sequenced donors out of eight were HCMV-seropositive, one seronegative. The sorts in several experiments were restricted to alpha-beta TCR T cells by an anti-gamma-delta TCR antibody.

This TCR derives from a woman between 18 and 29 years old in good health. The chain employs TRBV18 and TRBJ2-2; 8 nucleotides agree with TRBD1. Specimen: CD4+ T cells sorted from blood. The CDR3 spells CASLGDRQTGELFF. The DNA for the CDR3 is TGTGCCAGCCTCGGGGACAGGCAGACCGGGGAGCTGTTTTTT.